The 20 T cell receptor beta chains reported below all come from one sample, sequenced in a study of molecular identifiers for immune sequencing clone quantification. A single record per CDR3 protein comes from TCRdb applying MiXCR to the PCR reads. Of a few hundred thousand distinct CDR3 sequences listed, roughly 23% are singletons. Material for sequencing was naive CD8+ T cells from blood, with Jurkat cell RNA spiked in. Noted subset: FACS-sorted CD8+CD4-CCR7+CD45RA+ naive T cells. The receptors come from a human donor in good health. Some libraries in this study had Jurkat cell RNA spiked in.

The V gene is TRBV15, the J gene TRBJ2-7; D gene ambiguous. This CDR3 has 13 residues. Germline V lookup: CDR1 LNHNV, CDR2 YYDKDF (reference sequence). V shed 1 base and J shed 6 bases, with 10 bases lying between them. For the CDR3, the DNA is TGTGCCACCAGCAGAGTAACAGCCGGCGAGCAGTACTTC. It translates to CATSRVTAGEQYF.

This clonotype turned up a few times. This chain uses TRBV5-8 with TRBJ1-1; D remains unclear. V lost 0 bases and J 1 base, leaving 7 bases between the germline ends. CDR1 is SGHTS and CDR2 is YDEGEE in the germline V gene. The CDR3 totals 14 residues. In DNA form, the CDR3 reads TGTGCCAGCAGCTTGGTGGGCCAGAACACTGAAGCTTTCTTT. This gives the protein CASSLVGQNTEAFF.

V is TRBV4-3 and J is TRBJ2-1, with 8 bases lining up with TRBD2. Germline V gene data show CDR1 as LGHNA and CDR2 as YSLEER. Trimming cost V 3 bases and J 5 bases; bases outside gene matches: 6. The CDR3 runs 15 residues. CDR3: CASSQSALADNEQFF. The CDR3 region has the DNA TGCGCCAGCAGCCAGAGTGCACTAGCGGACAATGAGCAGTTCTTC.

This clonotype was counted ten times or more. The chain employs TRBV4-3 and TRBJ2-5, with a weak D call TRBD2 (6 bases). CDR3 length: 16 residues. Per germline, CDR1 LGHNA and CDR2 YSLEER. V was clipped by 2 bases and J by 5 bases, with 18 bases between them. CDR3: CASSQNDGGATETQYF. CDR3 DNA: TGCGCCAGCAGCCAAAACGATGGAGGGGCCACGGAGACCCAGTACTTC.

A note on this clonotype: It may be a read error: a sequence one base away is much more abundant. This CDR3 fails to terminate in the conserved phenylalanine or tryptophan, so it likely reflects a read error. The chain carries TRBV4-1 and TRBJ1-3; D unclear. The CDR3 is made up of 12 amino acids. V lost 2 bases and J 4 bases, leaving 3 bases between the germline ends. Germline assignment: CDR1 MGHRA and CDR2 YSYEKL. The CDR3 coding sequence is TGCGCCAGCAGCCAACTGGGAAACACCATATATTTA. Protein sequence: CASSQLGNTIYL.

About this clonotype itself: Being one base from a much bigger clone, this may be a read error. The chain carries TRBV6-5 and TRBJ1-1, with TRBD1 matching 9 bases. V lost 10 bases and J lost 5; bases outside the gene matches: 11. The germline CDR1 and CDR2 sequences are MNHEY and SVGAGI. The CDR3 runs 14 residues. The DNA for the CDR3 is TGTGCCAACACCCTACTGACAGGGGGGACTGAAGCTTTCTTT. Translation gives CANTLLTGGTEAFF.

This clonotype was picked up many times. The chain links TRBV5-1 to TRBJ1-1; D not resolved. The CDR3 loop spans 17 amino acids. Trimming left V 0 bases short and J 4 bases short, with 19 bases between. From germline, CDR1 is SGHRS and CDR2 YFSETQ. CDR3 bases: TGCGCCAGCAGCTTGGAGGACGGCTTCCCCGACGCCACTGAAGCTTTCTTT. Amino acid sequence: CASSLEDGFPDATEAFF.

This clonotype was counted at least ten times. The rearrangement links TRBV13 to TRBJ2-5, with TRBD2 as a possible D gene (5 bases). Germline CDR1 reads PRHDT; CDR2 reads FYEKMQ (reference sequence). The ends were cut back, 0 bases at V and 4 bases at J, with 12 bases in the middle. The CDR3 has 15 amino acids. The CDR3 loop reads CASSLGGSDGETQYF. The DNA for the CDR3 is TGTGCCAGCAGCTTAGGAGGTAGCGATGGAGAGACCCAGTACTTC.

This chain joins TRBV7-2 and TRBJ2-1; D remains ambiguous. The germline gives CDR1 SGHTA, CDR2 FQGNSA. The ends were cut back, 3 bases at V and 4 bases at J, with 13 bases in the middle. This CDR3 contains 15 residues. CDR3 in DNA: TGTGCCAGCAGCTTTAGTAGACGGAGATACAATGAGCAGTTCTTC. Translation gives CASSFSRRRYNEQFF.

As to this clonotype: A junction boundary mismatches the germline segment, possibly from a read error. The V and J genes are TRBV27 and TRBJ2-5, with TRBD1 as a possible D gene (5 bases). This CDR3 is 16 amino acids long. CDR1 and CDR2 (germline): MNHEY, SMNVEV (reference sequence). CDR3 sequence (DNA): TGTGCCAGCAGTTTCCGGGCCCCCTCAGGGCAAGAGCCCCAGTACTTC. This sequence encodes CASSFRAPSGQEPQYF.

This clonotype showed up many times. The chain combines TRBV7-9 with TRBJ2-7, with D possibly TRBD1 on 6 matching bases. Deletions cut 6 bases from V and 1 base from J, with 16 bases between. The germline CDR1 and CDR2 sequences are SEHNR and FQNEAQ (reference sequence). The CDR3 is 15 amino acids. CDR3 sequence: CASSDWGLRSYEQYF. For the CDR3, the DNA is TGTGCCAGCAGTGATTGGGGGCTAAGGTCCTACGAGCAGTACTTC.

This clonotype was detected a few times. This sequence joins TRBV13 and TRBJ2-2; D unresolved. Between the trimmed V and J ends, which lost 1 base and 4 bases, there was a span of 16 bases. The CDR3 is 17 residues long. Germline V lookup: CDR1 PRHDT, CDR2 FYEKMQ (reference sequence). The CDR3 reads CASSLAPSAATTGELFF. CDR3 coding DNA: TGTGCCAGCAGCTTAGCTCCGTCGGCAGCCACCACCGGGGAGCTGTTTTTT.

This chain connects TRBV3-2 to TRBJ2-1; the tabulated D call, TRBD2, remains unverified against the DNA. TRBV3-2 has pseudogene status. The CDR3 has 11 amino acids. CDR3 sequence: CASSYGGDMFF. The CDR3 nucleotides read TGTGCCAGCAGTTATGGAGGGGATATGTTCTTC.

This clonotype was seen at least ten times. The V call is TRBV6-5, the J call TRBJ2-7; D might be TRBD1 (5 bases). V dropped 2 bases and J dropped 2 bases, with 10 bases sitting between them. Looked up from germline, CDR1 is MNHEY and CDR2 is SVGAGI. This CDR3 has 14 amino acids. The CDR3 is CASSYLQGAYEQYF. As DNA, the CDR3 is TGTGCCAGCAGTTACCTGCAGGGCGCCTACGAGCAGTACTTC.

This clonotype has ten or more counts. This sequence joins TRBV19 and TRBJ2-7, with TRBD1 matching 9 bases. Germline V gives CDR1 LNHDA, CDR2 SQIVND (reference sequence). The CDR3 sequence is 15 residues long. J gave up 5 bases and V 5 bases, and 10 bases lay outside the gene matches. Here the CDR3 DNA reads TGTGCCAGTAGTCTTGCTCCGGACAGGGGTAACGAGCAGTACTTC. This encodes CASSLAPDRGNEQYF.

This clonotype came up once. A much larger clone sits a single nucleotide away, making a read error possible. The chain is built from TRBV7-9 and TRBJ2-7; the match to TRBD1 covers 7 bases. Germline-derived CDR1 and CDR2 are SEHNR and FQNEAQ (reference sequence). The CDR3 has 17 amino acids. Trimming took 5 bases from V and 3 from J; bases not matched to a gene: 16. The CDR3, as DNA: TGTGCCAGCAGCCTCCAGGGACGGACAGGCCCGGGCTACGAGCAGTACTTC. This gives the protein CASSLQGRTGPGYEQYF.

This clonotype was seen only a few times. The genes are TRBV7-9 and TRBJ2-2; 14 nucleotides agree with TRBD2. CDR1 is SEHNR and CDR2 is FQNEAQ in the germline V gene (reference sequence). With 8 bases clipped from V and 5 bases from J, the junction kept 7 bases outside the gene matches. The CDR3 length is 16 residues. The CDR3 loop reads CASATGLAGATGELFF. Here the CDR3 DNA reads TGTGCCAGCGCTACGGGACTAGCGGGAGCTACCGGGGAGCTGTTTTTT.

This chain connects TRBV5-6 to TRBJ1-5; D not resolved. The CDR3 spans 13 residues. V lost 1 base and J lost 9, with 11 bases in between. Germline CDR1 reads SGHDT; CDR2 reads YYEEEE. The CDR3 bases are TGTGCCAGCAGCTTGATGGACGATCCGCCCCAGCATTTT. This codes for CASSLMDDPPQHF. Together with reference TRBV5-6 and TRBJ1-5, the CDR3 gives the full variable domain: DAGVTQSPTHLIKTRGQQVTLRCSPKSGHDTVSWYQQALGQGPQFIFQYYEEEERQRGNFPDRFSGHQFPNYSSELNVNALLLGDSALYLCASSLMDDPPQHFGDGTRLSIL.

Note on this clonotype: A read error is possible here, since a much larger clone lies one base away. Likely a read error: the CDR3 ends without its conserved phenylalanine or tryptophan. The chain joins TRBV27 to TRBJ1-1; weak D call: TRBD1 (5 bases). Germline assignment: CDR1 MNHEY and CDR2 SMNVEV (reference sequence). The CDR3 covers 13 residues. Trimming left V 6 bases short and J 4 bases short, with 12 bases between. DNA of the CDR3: TGTGCCAGCAGGGGGCTCGGGCCCACTGAAGCTTTCCTT. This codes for CASRGLGPTEAFL.

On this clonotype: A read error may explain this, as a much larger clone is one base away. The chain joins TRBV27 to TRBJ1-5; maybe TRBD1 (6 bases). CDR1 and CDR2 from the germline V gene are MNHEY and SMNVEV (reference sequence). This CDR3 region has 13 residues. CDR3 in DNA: TGTGCCAGCAGTTCCAACAGGGTCCAGCCCCGGCATTTT. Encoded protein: CASSSNRVQPRHF.